The rows below give T cell receptor beta chains drawn from one sample of a study of OX40 agonist ivuxolimab in advanced cancers. Sequencing was performed with immunoSEQ multiplex PCR; in TCRdb, only in-frame clones are kept and a portion is missing. This table has tens of thousands of clones, about 91% appearing once. The input for sequencing was CD4+ or CD8+ T cells sorted from blood, taken in a trial of the OX40 agonist ivuxolimab. All receptors derive from an adult with an advanced solid tumor such as melanoma, head and neck, liver or kidney cancer. Both conserved end residues are part of each CDR3. D genes are given only for firm matches. A clone size is listed for some rows: how often the clone was seen (once, few, many), or a class if it is expanded.

>TRBJ1-4|-|TRBV9|-
TGTGCCAGCAGCGTAAGGGGGTTCGACGAAAAACTGTTTTTT
CASSVRGFDEKLFF
>TRBJ1-2|TRBD1|TRBV7-3|-
TGTGCCAGCAGCTTAGACAGGGAATCATATGGCTACACCTTC
CASSLDRESYGYTF
>TRBJ2-5|-|TRBV5-5|once
TGTGCCAGCAGCCGGACCGAAGGAACAGAGACCCAGTACTTC
CASSRTEGTETQYF
>TRBJ2-1|-|TRBV7-9|-
TGTGCCAGCAGCTTAGAACGCAGCTACAATGAGCAGTTCTTC
CASSLERSYNEQFF
>TRBJ2-1|-|TRBV7-2|few
TGTGCCAGCAGCCCTAGATCAGGGACGACCTACAATGAGCAGTTCTTC
CASSPRSGTTYNEQFF
>TRBJ2-7|TRBD1|TRBV11-3|-
TGTGCCAGCAGCACAGGGGTCGGCTACGAGCAGTACTTC
CASSTGVGYEQYF
>TRBJ2-1|TRBD2|TRBV5-1|-
TGCGCCAGCATGGCGGGGGGTAAAGGCGAGCAGTTCTTC
CASMAGGKGEQFF
>TRBJ1-1|-|TRBV5-4|-
TGTGCCAGCAGCTTATCTTCGGGGGGGCTAGGAGCTTTCTTT
CASSLSSGGLGAFF
>TRBJ1-2|-|TRBV19|-
TGTGCCAGCGCCCCTGGGTACAGTGGATATGGCTACACCTTC
CASAPGYSGYGYTF
>TRBJ1-1|-|TRBV30|-
TGTGCCTGGAGTCTCAGAGACACTGAAGCTTTCTTT
CAWSLRDTEAFF